This T cell receptor (beta chain) was sequenced during a study of blood T cell repertoires in COVID-19. Profiling relied on immunoSEQ multiplex PCR, and the TCRdb table lists in-frame clones only, not all of them. Of a few hundred thousand clones listed, nearly 90% were seen once; the top ten hold approximately 15%. V shed 0 bases and J shed 3 bases, with 15 bases lying between them. The CDR3 has 16 residues. CDR1 and CDR2 (germline): GTSNPN, SVGIG (reference sequence). This clonotype was obtained from a man aged 25 to 45 who had been exposed to COVID-19. Sequencing was performed on PBMCs or T cells enriched from blood (not recorded which). The rearrangement joins TRBV30 to TRBJ2-4; D may be TRBD2 (5 bases). CDR3 protein: CAWSVKGSLVKNIQYF. CDR3 coding DNA: TGTGCCTGGAGTGTTAAAGGGAGTCTTGTCAAAAACATTCAGTACTTC. Using reference TRBV30 and TRBJ2-4 for the parts outside the CDR3, the full variable domain is SQTIHQWPATLVQPVGSPLSLECTVEGTSNPNLYWYRQAAGRGLQLLFYSVGIGQISSEVPQNLSASRPQDRQFILSSKKLLLSDSGFYLCAWSVKGSLVKNIQYFGAGTRLSVL.